The 2 T cell receptor beta chains listed next were all sequenced from one sample in a study of T cell responses to AZD1222 COVID-19 vaccine. Some clones are missing from TCRdb's copy, which holds only in-frame ones; the method was immunoSEQ multiplex PCR. The data show about 180,000 clones, 75% to 95% seen once. The specimen comprised peripheral blood, sampled on day 0 of AZD1222 vaccination. These receptors all come from an adult in good health.

The V gene is TRBV5-1, the J gene TRBJ1-4; D gene ambiguous. The CDR3 has 16 residues. Germline V gives CDR1 SGHRS, CDR2 YFSETQ. V dropped 0 bases and J dropped 0 bases, with 9 bases sitting between them. The CDR3 sequence is CASSLAGIATNEKLFF. The CDR3 coding sequence is TGCGCCAGCAGCTTGGCTGGGATTGCAACTAATGAAAAACTGTTTTTT.

CDR3 nucleotide sequence: TGTGCCAGCAGCCGGGGGGGCGTCCTCAGGAATGAGCAGTTCTTC. Protein sequence: CASSRGGVLRNEQFF. The gene calls are TRBV6-5 and TRBJ2-1, with 8 bases matching TRBD2. J lost 7 bases, V lost 6 bases, and 11 bases had no gene match. This CDR3 comprises 15 residues. In germline, CDR1 is MNHEY, CDR2 SVGAGI.